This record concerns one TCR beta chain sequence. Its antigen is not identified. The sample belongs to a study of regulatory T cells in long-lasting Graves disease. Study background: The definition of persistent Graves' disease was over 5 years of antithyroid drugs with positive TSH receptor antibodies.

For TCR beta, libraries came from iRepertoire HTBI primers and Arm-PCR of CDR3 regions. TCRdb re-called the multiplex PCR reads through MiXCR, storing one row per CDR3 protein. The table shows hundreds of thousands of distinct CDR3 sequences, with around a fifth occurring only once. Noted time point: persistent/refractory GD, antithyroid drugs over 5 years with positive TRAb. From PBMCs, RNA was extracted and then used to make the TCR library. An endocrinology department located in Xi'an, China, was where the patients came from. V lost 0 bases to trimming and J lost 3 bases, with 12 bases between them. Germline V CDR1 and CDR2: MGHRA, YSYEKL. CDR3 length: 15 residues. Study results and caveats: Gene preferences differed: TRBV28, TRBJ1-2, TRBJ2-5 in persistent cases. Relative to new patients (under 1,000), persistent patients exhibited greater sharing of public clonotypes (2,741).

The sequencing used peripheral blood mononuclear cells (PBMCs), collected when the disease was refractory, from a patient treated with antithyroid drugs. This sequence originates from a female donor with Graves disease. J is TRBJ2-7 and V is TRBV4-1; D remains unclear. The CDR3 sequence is CASSQEGFIGYEQYF. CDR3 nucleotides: TGCGCCAGCAGCCAAGAGGGGTTTATTGGCTACGAGCAGTACTTC.